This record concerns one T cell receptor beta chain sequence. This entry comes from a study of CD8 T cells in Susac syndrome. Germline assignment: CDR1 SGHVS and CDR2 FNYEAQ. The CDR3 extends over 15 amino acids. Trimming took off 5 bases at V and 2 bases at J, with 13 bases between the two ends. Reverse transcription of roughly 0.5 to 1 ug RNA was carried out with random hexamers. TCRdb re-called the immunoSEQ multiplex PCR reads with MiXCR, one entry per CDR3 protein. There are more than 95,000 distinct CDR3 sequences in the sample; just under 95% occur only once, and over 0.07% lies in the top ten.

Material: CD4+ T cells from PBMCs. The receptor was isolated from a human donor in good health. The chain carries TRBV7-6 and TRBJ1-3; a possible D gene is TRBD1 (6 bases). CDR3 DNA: TGTGCCAGCAGCACCTCGACAGGCGCTGGAAACACCATATATTTT. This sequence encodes CASSTSTGAGNTIYF.